This entry features one TCR beta chain sequence. V shed 6 bases and J shed 5 bases, with 14 bases lying between them. This CDR3 comprises 15 residues. Germline V gene sequence: CDR1 MNHEY, CDR2 SMNVEV (reference sequence). This record belongs to a study of blood T cell repertoires in COVID-19. In the study's own analysis: Researchers report that nucleated cell counts were estimated from reference gene primer amplification. Generated by immunoSEQ multiplex PCR, the TCRdb table keeps only in-frame clones and is missing some. V and J calls and clone size are given by that table; D and trimming were obtained from the DNA. The sample consists of about 260,000 clones, around 89% of them appearing once.

The sample comprised peripheral blood. The clonotype comes from a man in his 60s who had recovered from COVID-19. The rearrangement uses TRBV27 and TRBJ1-6; perhaps TRBD1 as D (5 bases). The CDR3 nucleotides are TGTGCCAGCAGAAGTAGCGGGGGAGATAATTCACCCCTCCACTTT. It encodes CASRSSGGDNSPLHF.